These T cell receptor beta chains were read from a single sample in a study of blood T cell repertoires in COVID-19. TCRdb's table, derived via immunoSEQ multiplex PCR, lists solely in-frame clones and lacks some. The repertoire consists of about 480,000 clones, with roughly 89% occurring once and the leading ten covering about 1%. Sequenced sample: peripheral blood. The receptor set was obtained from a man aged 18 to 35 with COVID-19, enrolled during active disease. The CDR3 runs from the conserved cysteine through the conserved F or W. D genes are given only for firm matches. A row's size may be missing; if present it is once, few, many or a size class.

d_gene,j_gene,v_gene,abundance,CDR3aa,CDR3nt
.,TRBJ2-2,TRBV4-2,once,CASSRLSGPDTGELFF,TGTGCCAGCAGCCGCCTTTCAGGTCCAGACACCGGGGAGCTGTTTTTT
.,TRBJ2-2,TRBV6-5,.,CASSAFRGTAGELFF,TGTGCCAGCAGCGCTTTCAGGGGGACTGCCGGGGAGCTGTTTTTT
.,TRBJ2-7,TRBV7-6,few,CASSLSPGSYEQYF,TGTGCCAGCAGCTTAAGTCCAGGCTCCTACGAGCAGTACTTC
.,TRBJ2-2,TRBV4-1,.,CASSRTLGQNTGELFF,TGCGCCAGCAGCCGTACCCTGGGACAGAACACCGGGGAGCTGTTTTTT
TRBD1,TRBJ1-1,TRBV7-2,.,CASSLQGASEAFF,TGTGCCAGCAGCTTACAGGGGGCTTCTGAAGCTTTCTTT
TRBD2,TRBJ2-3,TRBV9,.,CASSSGLAVTDTQYF,TGTGCCAGCAGCTCTGGACTAGCTGTTACAGATACGCAGTATTTT
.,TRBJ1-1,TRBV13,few,CASRRGGRNTEAFF,TGTGCCAGCAGACGGGGTGGTCGGAACACTGAAGCTTTCTTT
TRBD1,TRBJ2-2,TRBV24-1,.,CATRGQGDTGELFF,TGTGCCACCAGGGGACAGGGCGACACCGGGGAGCTGTTTTTT
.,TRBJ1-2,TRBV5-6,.,CASSLNGHPRGGYTF,TGTGCCAGCAGCCTAAACGGGCACCCTCGAGGGGGCTACACCTTC
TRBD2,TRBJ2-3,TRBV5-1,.,CASSPGLGRDTQYF,TGCGCCAGCAGCCCTGGACTAGGCAGAGATACGCAGTATTTT
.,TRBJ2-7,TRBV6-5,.,CASGYRTVTNYEQYF,TGTGCCAGCGGTTATCGGACAGTCACTAACTACGAGCAGTACTTC
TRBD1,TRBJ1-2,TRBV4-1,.,CASSKDRDYGYTF,TGCGCCAGCAGCAAGGACAGGGACTATGGCTACACCTTC
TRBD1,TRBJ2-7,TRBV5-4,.,CASSGQGNEQYF,TGTGCCAGCAGCGGACAGGGTAACGAGCAGTACTTC
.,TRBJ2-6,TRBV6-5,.,CASSRSGANVLTF,TGTGCCAGCAGCCGTTCTGGGGCCAACGTCCTGACTTTC
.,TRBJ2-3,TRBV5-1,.,CASSLDGGWSTDTQYF,TGCGCCAGCAGCTTGGACGGGGGTTGGAGCACAGATACGCAGTATTTT
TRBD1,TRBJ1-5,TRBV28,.,CASSRRGLGSNQPQHF,TGTGCCAGCAGTCGCAGGGGGCTTGGGAGCAATCAGCCCCAGCATTTT
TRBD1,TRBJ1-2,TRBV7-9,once,CASSSTGGDYGYTF,TGTGCCAGCAGCTCAACAGGGGGAGACTATGGCTACACCTTC
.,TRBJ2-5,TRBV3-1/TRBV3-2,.,CASSQGASLTQETQYF,TGTGCCAGCAGCCAGGGGGCCTCACTAACTCAAGAGACCCAGTACTTC
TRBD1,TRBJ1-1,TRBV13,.,CASSRTGLNTEAFF,TGTGCCAGCAGCCGGACAGGTTTGAACACTGAAGCTTTCTTT
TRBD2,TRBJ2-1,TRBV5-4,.,CASSLVSAGGLYEQFF,TGTGCCAGCAGCTTGGTGTCAGCGGGGGGGCTCTATGAGCAGTTCTTC
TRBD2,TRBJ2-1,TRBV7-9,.,CASSLDGGVLNEQFF,TGTGCCAGCAGCTTAGACGGGGGGGTACTCAATGAGCAGTTCTTC
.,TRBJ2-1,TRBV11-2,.,CASSLTRAGEQFF,TGTGCCAGCAGCTTAACGCGGGCGGGCGAGCAGTTCTTC
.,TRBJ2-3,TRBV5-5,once,CASSLYADTQYF,TGTGCCAGCAGCTTATATGCAGATACGCAGTATTTT
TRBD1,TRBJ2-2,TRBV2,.,CASSPSGTDNTGELFF,TGTGCCAGCAGTCCTTCCGGGACAGACAACACCGGGGAGCTGTTTTTT
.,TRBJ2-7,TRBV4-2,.,CASSQGGGSTTTYEQYF,TGTGCCAGCAGCCAAGGTGGGGGGAGCACTACCACCTACGAGCAGTACTTC
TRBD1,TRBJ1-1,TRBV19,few,CASSNRTGMAFF,TGTGCCAGTAGTAACCGGACAGGGATGGCTTTCTTT
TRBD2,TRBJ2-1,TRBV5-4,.,CASSLDLAGGYEQFF,TGTGCCAGCAGCTTGGATCTAGCGGGAGGCTATGAGCAGTTCTTC
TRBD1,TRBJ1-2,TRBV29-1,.,CSDGTGAGYTF,TGCAGCGACGGGACAGGGGCTGGCTACACCTTC
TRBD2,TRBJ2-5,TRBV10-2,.,CASSESGGRRETQYF,TGCGCCAGCAGTGAGTCGGGCGGGAGGCGGGAGACCCAGTACTTC
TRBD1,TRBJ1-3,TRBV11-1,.,CASRDRVQSGNTIYF,TGTGCCAGCCGCGACAGGGTCCAGTCTGGAAACACCATATATTTT
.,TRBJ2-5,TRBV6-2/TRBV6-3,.,CASSYRETQYF,TGTGCCAGCAGTTATCGAGAGACCCAGTACTTC
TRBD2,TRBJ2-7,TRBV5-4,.,CASSLGGTRQYF,TGTGCCAGCAGCTTGGGGGGGACTAGGCAGTACTTC
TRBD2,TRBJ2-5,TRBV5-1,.,CASSNGGGETQYF,TGCGCCAGCAGCAACGGGGGAGGGGAGACCCAGTACTTC
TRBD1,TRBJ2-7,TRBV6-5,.,CASSRGTVSEQYF,TGTGCCAGCAGCCGAGGGACAGTTTCCGAGCAGTACTTC
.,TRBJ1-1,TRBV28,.,CASSAQGTDTEAFF,TGTGCCAGCAGTGCACAGGGTACTGACACTGAAGCTTTCTTT
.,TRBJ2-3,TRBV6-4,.,CASSAHDSDTQYF,TGTGCCAGCAGTGCCCACGACTCGGATACGCAGTATTTT
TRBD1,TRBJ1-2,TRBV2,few,CASSDGQDYGYTF,TGTGCCAGCAGTGACGGACAGGATTATGGCTACACCTTC
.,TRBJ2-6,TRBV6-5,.,CASTRSGANVLTF,TGTGCCAGCACACGGTCTGGGGCCAACGTCCTGACTTTC
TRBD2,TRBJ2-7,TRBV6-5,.,CASSNRLAGTYEQYF,TGTGCCAGCAGTAACAGACTAGCGGGGACCTACGAGCAGTACTTC
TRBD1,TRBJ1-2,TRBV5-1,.,CASSSHRPGQGYGYTF,TGCGCCAGCAGCTCCCACCGTCCAGGACAGGGGTATGGCTACACCTTC
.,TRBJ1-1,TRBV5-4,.,CACWGGNTEAFF,TGTGCCTGCTGGGGGGGGAACACTGAAGCTTTCTTT
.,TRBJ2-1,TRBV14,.,CASSQVTQGGEQFF,TGTGCCAGCAGCCAAGTCACCCAGGGAGGTGAGCAGTTCTTC